Following are 10 T cell receptor beta chains from one sample sequenced in a study of blood T cell repertoires in COVID-19. Sequencing used immunoSEQ multiplex PCR; TCRdb keeps in-frame clones, though not all of them. The table includes some 200,000 clones, 83% detected once. The source material was PBMCs or T cells enriched from blood (not recorded which). The receptors come from a woman in her 50s who had been exposed to COVID-19.

This chain connects TRBV23-1 to TRBJ2-1, with a tentative D call TRBD1 (6 bases). TRBV23-1 is placed among ORFs of uncertain function. The CDR3 has 16 amino acids. Trimming shortened V by 3 bases and J by 4 bases, and 16 bases separated the two germline ends. The CDR3: CASSHPAQGSYNEQFF. Here the CDR3 DNA reads TGCGCCAGCAGTCACCCGGCACAGGGAAGTTACAATGAGCAGTTCTTC.

In its sample, this clone was seen many times. V usage is TRBV7-9 and J usage is TRBJ1-6; weak D call: TRBD1 (5 bases). With 2 bases removed from V and 6 bases from J, the gap between germline ends came to 8 bases. This CDR3 region has 14 residues. CDR1 is SEHNR and CDR2 is FQNEAQ in the germline V gene (reference sequence). CDR3: CASSLQGRNSPLHF. The DNA of the CDR3 is TGTGCCAGCAGCTTACAGGGCCGTAATTCACCCCTCCACTTT.

The chain has TRBV28 and TRBJ2-2, with 7 positions matching TRBD1. CDR1 is MDHEN, CDR2 SYDVKM, per germline. V lost 6 bases to trimming and J lost 4 bases; unmatched junction nucleotides: 2. There are 13 residues in the CDR3. CDR3 protein: CASRTGSTGELFF. CDR3 nucleotide sequence: TGTGCCAGCAGGACAGGGAGCACCGGGGAGCTGTTTTTT.

This clone was picked up one time. This chain uses TRBV28 with TRBJ2-7; tentatively, D is TRBD1 (5 bases). This CDR3 is 13 amino acids long. From germline, CDR1 is MDHEN and CDR2 SYDVKM. Trimming took 6 bases from V and 0 from J, leaving 9 bases between them. The CDR3 nucleotides are TGTGCCAGCAGGCAGGGATTCTCCTACGAGCAGTACTTC. Protein: CASRQGFSYEQYF.

This clone showed up just a few times. The V call is TRBV7-9, the J call TRBJ2-7; a weak D match, TRBD2 (6 bases). V lost 8 bases to trimming and J lost 2 bases, with 13 bases between them. The CDR3 consists of 13 residues. CDR1 and CDR2 from the germline V gene are SEHNR and FQNEAQ (reference sequence). The CDR3 reads CASAMGGAYEQYF. CDR3 nucleotide sequence: TGTGCCAGCGCGATGGGGGGAGCCTACGAGCAGTACTTC.

This rearrangement joins TRBV12-3 or TRBV12-4 to TRBJ1-1; TRBD1 might be the D (5 bases). CDR3 length: 13 amino acids. V dropped 3 bases and J dropped 5 bases, with 10 bases sitting between them. CDR3 coding DNA: TGTGCCAGCAGTTTTTCGGGGACTACTGAAGCTTTCTTT. This encodes CASSFSGTTEAFF.

V gene TRBV4-1 combines with J gene TRBJ2-1; D not resolved. Germline CDR1 and CDR2: MGHRA and YSYEKL. The length of the CDR3 is 12 residues. Trimming removed 3 bases from V and 8 bases from J, with 8 bases in between. The CDR3 nucleotides are TGCGCCAGCAGCCACGAGACTGATGAGCAGTTCTTC. This gives the protein CASSHETDEQFF.

The chain carries TRBV9 and TRBJ2-1; D is perhaps TRBD2 (7 bases). The CDR3 sequence is 17 residues long. Trimming shortened V by 2 bases and J by 5 bases, and 20 bases separated the two germline ends. Germline V gives CDR1 SGDLS, CDR2 YYNGEE. The CDR3 region is CASSVPLGGGPNNEQFF. In DNA, the CDR3 is TGTGCCAGCAGCGTCCCTCTTGGCGGGGGCCCCAACAATGAGCAGTTCTTC.

J is TRBJ2-5 and V is TRBV24-1, with 16 positions matching TRBD2. The CDR3 totals 18 residues. J lost 4 bases, V lost 1 base, and 5 bases had no gene match. The germline gives CDR1 KGHDR, CDR2 SFDVKD. CDR3 sequence: CATSDFGTSGGVAETQYF. In DNA form, the CDR3 reads TGTGCCACCAGTGATTTTGGGACTAGCGGGGGGGTAGCAGAGACCCAGTACTTC.

The rearrangement uses TRBV28 and TRBJ2-2; D unclear. CDR3 size: 15 residues. Trimming took 4 bases from V and 0 from J, leaving 9 bases between them. Germline assignment: CDR1 MDHEN and CDR2 SYDVKM. As DNA, the CDR3 is TGTGCCAGCAGTTGGGTGGGCGCGAACACCGGGGAGCTGTTTTTT. It codes for CASSWVGANTGELFF.